This T cell receptor beta chain is from a study of shared clonotypes between healthy human individuals. Study outcomes and limitations: In contrast to clonotypes shared by all four donors, non-shared clonotypes had lower generation probabilities.

Of note for this clone: As yet, its antigen is unknown.

Study processing details: ImmunoSEQ output held junction-only sequences without quality scores, so filtering differed. Sequencing was performed with immunoSEQ multiplex PCR; in TCRdb, only in-frame clones are kept and a portion is missing. V and J calls plus clone size are reproduced from that table; the DNA served to infer D and trimming. The sample lists hundreds of thousands of clones, about 97% seen once, with roughly 0.055% in the top ten. Trimming shortened V by 3 bases and J by 5 bases, and 10 bases separated the two germline ends. The CDR3 totals 14 residues. Germline CDR1 reads ENHRY; CDR2 reads SYGVKD. All donors qualified as healthy HIV-negative adults and had experienced no recent acute infections or vaccinations.

The source is a woman aged 25 to 39 in good health. This chain links TRBV10-3 with TRBJ1-4; TRBD1 is a possible D gene (6 bases). The source material was naive CD4+ T cells sorted from blood. The subset: CD45RA+ positively selected. The CDR3: CAISEGGQNEKLFF. As DNA, the CDR3 is TGTGCCATCAGTGAAGGAGGACAGAATGAAAAACTGTTTTTT.